The 14 T cell receptor beta chains listed next were all sequenced from one sample in a study of blood T cell repertoires in COVID-19. Produced via immunoSEQ multiplex PCR; TCRdb's table is partial and in-frame only. The sample records 150,000 to 200,000 clones, roughly 87% being singletons. The sequenced sample consisted of PBMCs or T cells enriched from blood (not recorded which). These receptors came from a human donor with acute COVID-19. The donor label of this sample is uncertain.

The chain has TRBV2 and TRBJ1-2; possible D gene TRBD1, 5 bases. Trimming cost V 2 bases and J 1 base, with 14 bases left between them. This CDR3 spans 16 amino acids. Germline V gene data show CDR1 as SNHLY and CDR2 as FYNNEI. CDR3 sequence: CASSETGGVLNYGYTF. The CDR3 DNA is TGTGCCAGCAGTGAAACCGGGGGGGTACTTAACTATGGCTACACCTTC.

This chain links TRBV14 with TRBJ1-3; weak D call: TRBD1 (6 bases). This CDR3 has 17 amino acids. Trimming left V 4 bases short and J 0 bases short, with 16 bases between. CDR1 SGHDN and CDR2 FVKESK come from the germline V gene. CDR3 nucleotides: TGTGCCAGCAGCCCAGGGGAGCATTTACACTCTGGAAACACCATATATTTT. Protein sequence: CASSPGEHLHSGNTIYF.

The chain recombines TRBV7-9 with TRBJ1-2; D not resolved. Germline CDR1 is SEHNR and CDR2 is FQNEAQ (reference sequence). The CDR3 extends over 14 amino acids. Trimming stripped 6 bases from V and 7 bases from J, with 18 bases between. CDR3 in DNA: TGTGCCAGCAGATCTTTTGGGGAGGAGCTTGGCTACACCTTC. Translation gives CASRSFGEELGYTF.

The chain joins TRBV14 to TRBJ2-7, with TRBD1 matching 7 bases. The CDR3 runs 16 residues. The ends lost 4 bases at V and 5 bases at J; junction bases unmatched: 14. Germline loops: CDR1 SGHDN, CDR2 FVKESK. Here the CDR3 reads CASSLILTGVKNEQYF. The CDR3 nucleotides read TGTGCCAGCAGCCTTATACTAACAGGGGTCAAAAACGAGCAGTACTTC. Based on the CDR3 plus reference TRBV14 and TRBJ2-7, the full variable domain is EAGVTQFPSHSVIEKGQTVTLRCDPISGHDNLYWYRRVMGKEIKFLLHFVKESKQDESGMPNNRFLAERTGGTYSTLKVQPAELEDSGVYFCASSLILTGVKNEQYFGPGTRLTVT.

The genes are TRBV19 and TRBJ2-3; a weak D match, TRBD2 (6 bases). Germline values: CDR1 LNHDA, CDR2 SQIVND (reference sequence). Between the trimmed V and J ends, which lost 0 bases and 1 base, there was a span of 11 bases. The CDR3 has 16 residues. The CDR3: CASSIDGRGGTDTQYF. CDR3 sequence (DNA): TGTGCCAGTAGTATAGATGGGCGGGGCGGCACAGATACGCAGTATTTT.

Written as DNA, the CDR3 is TGTGCCAGCAGCCTCATTGGGGGCGATAACTATGGCTACACCTTC. It yields the protein CASSLIGGDNYGYTF. The rearrangement links TRBV11-2 to TRBJ1-2; TRBD1 might be the D (6 bases). Germline V gene sequence: CDR1 SGHAT, CDR2 FQNNGV. Deletions cut 5 bases from V and 1 base from J, with 14 bases between. This CDR3 has 15 amino acids.

Comment on this clone: It is unclear where the CDR3 begins or ends on the DNA, so no DNA is shown, and the CDR3 is as TCRdb lists it. This chain uses TRBV14 with TRBJ2-1; TRBD2, the table's D call, was not compared with the DNA. The CDR3 adds up to 18 amino acids, both ends counted. CDR1 and CDR2 (germline): SGHDN, FVKESK. The CDR3 here is CASSQDLVWTSLDNEQFF.

The chain recombines TRBV7-2 with TRBJ1-1; 10 nucleotides agree with TRBD1. The CDR3 extends over 17 amino acids. V trimming: 7 bases; J trimming: 1 base; junction bases outside the gene matches: 12. Looked up from germline, CDR1 is SGHTA and CDR2 is FQGNSA. The CDR3 DNA reads as TGTGCCAGCACCCGATCCGGGACAGGGGCGAAGAACACTGAAGCTTTCTTT. Encoded protein: CASTRSGTGAKNTEAFF.

The rearrangement joins TRBV5-1 to TRBJ2-1, with TRBD2 matching over 8 bases. The trim removed 3 bases at V and 7 bases at J, leaving 9 bases unmatched. There are 15 residues in the CDR3. Germline V gene sequence: CDR1 SGHRS, CDR2 YFSETQ. CDR3 sequence reads: CASSSPPGGPNEQFF. In DNA form, the CDR3 reads TGCGCCAGCAGCTCTCCGCCGGGGGGGCCGAATGAGCAGTTCTTC.

CDR3 region: CASSFGAGDTGELFF. Written as DNA, the CDR3 is TGTGCCAGCAGCTTCGGGGCAGGGGATACCGGGGAGCTGTTTTTT. The chain uses TRBV11-2 and TRBJ2-2; a possible D gene is TRBD1 (6 bases). This CDR3 comprises 15 residues. Germline assignment: CDR1 SGHAT and CDR2 FQNNGV. V was cut by 3 bases and J by 5 bases, with 13 bases left in between.

The rearrangement joins TRBV9 to TRBJ1-2; D unclear. Looked up from germline, CDR1 is SGDLS and CDR2 is YYNGEE. The length of the CDR3 is 13 residues. V dropped 0 bases and J dropped 8 bases, with 11 bases sitting between them. For the CDR3, the DNA is TGTGCCAGCAGCGTAGCGAGGGTTGGGGGCTACACCTTC. Translated, it gives CASSVARVGGYTF.

This clone was seen a single time. The chain has TRBV4-1 and TRBJ2-6; D not resolved. Germline V gene lookup returns CDR1 MGHRA and CDR2 YSYEKL. V was clipped by 5 bases and J by 0 bases, with 14 bases between them. This CDR3 comprises 17 residues. CDR3 protein: CASSYWRGDSGANVLTF. In DNA form, the CDR3 reads TGCGCCAGCAGCTATTGGAGAGGCGACTCTGGGGCCAACGTCCTGACTTTC.

This rearrangement joins TRBV3-1 (or the pseudogene TRBV3-2) to TRBJ2-7; 7 bases are shared with TRBD2. The CDR3 has 12 amino acids. The V segment lost 5 bases and the J segment 6 bases; nucleotides outside the gene matches: 4. The germline gives CDR1 LGHDT, CDR2 YNNKEL (reference sequence). The CDR3 loop reads CASSGDYFEQYF. The DNA of the CDR3 is TGTGCCAGCAGCGGGGACTATTTCGAGCAGTACTTC.

The chain combines TRBV24-1 with TRBJ1-2, with 7 bases lining up with TRBD1. Trimming cost V 7 bases and J 6 bases; bases outside gene matches: 10. This CDR3 has 14 amino acids. Per the germline V gene, CDR1 is KGHDR and CDR2 is SFDVKD. This chain's CDR3 is CATRAPDRVDGYTF. CDR3 DNA sequence: TGTGCCACCAGGGCTCCCGACAGGGTTGATGGCTACACCTTC.